The clone carrying this T cell receptor beta chain was seen a few times. This entry belongs to a study of blood T cell repertoires in COVID-19. The germline V gene encodes CDR1 SGHDT and CDR2 YYEEEE. The ends were cut back, 0 bases at V and 6 bases at J, with 12 bases in the middle. The CDR3 extends over 14 amino acids. Only in-frame clones appear in the TCRdb table, and some are missing; sequencing was by immunoSEQ multiplex PCR. The sample has 310,000 or so clones, 80% to 90% seen once. This chain joins TRBV5-6 and TRBJ1-2; D might be TRBD1 (6 bases). Sequenced sample: peripheral blood. This clonotype was obtained from a man aged 25-40 years with COVID-19, enrolled during active disease. The CDR3 DNA is TGTGCCAGCAGCTTGGTGGGAAGGGGGAATGGCTACACCTTC. Its translation: CASSLVGRGNGYTF.